The clone carrying this T cell receptor (beta chain) occurred many times. Its specificity is not known. Quantitative molecular-barcoded 5'-RACE generated the TCR beta libraries. TCRdb re-analysed the 5' RACE reads in MiXCR, keeping a single row per CDR3 protein. The sample has some 140,000 distinct CDR3 sequences; about 8% are singletons. V dropped 1 base and J dropped 2 bases, with 7 bases sitting between them. This CDR3 has 14 amino acids. The data were obtained in a study of CD8 T cells in ankylosing spondylitis. Findings and caveats of the study: One TCR beta motif, made up of roughly 8 highly homologous variants, appeared characteristic of ankylosing spondylitis blood.

The TCR originated in a male donor with ankylosing spondylitis. The chain uses TRBV12-3 or TRBV12-4 and TRBJ2-3; D call uncertain. The sample consisted of synovial fluid, either unsorted or a sorted T cell fraction (not recorded which). The CDR3 is CASSLDISTDTQYF. The CDR3 DNA sequence: TGTGCCAGCAGTTTAGACATTTCCACAGATACGCAGTATTTT.